These 2 T cell receptor beta chains were sequenced from one sample in a study of T cells in Graves' hyperthyroidism and ophthalmopathy. Amplified TCR beta CDR3 regions came from RNA transcripts. A first-round RT-PCR of the TCR CDR3 used the HTBI primer set. TCRdb independently ran MiXCR on the multiplex PCR reads; one entry per CDR3 protein. In the table there are fewer than 300,000 distinct CDR3 sequences, approximately 16% of which are singletons. The source material was blood. The receptors here all came from a woman in her forties or fifties with Graves' hyperthyroidism that later progressed to Graves' ophthalmopathy.

The rearrangement links TRBV7-8 to TRBJ2-2; no firm D call. The germline gives CDR1 SGHVS, CDR2 FQNEAQ. Deletions cut 5 bases from V and 9 bases from J, with 7 bases between. CDR3 length: 11 amino acids. This CDR3 reads CASSTTRELFF. CDR3 nucleotide sequence: TGTGCCAGCAGCACGACCAGGGAGCTGTTTTTT.

This clonotype was seen at least ten times. V gene TRBV6-1 combines with J gene TRBJ2-7; 9 bases match TRBD1. Looked up from germline, CDR1 is MNHNS and CDR2 is SASEGT. After removal of 4 bases from V and 5 bases from J, the junction contained 6 bases not matched to a gene. The CDR3 length is 14 residues. The CDR3 sequence: CASSAGTGSHEQYF. CDR3 nucleotide sequence: TGTGCCAGCAGTGCCGGGACAGGGTCCCACGAGCAGTACTTC.